These T cell receptor beta chains were read from a single sample in a study of Graves' ophthalmopathy and Graves' hyperthyroidism. One entry per CDR3 protein results from TCRdb running MiXCR on the multiplex PCR reads. The sample lists around 520,000 distinct CDR3 sequences, about two fifths occurring once. Source material: peripheral blood or thyroid tissue (not recorded which). The receptors shown here come from an adult man with Graves' hyperthyroidism. Both conserved end residues are trimmed from each CDR3. D genes are given only for firm matches.

J gene	D gene	V gene	CDR3 protein
TRBJ1-6	-	TRBV6-5	ASMGELYNSPLH
TRBJ2-3	TRBD2	TRBV2	ASSDGLAGGTDTQY
TRBJ2-7	TRBD1	TRBV7-6	ASSPSTGGYEQY
TRBJ1-2	-	TRBV19	ASSILAINGYT
TRBJ1-4	TRBD1	TRBV12-3/TRBV12-4	ASSLMTGRNEKLF
TRBJ2-2	TRBD1	TRBV6-5	ASSYGTGGTGELF
TRBJ2-3	-	TRBV7-2	ASSLQLTDTQY
TRBJ2-7	TRBD2	TRBV20-1	SARGTSGRDEQY
TRBJ1-4	-	TRBV29-1	SVDPPGGGEKLF
TRBJ1-1	TRBD1	TRBV6-1	ASRTGGRGTEAF
TRBJ1-5	-	TRBV10-3	AISARGTDTRY
TRBJ2-7	-	TRBV16	ASSQFGREQY
TRBJ2-2	-	TRBV13	ASSLRVTNTGELF
TRBJ1-1	-	TRBV10-3	AISDISLGAHPEAF
TRBJ2-2	TRBD2	TRBV5-1	ASSRAGGRSGELF
TRBJ2-7	-	TRBV20-1	SAQERTDEQY
TRBJ2-7	-	TRBV7-2	ASSLDGKSHEQY
TRBJ1-1	-	TRBV5-1	ASSLERGQNTEAF
TRBJ2-2	TRBD2	TRBV7-9	ASRTGLAGTGELF
TRBJ2-5	-	TRBV28	ASNLAGKETQY
TRBJ2-7	-	TRBV7-9	ASSLEMDSYEQY
TRBJ1-1	-	TRBV7-9	ASSWIGIVNTEAF
TRBJ2-7	-	TRBV10-3	AISETAGYEQY